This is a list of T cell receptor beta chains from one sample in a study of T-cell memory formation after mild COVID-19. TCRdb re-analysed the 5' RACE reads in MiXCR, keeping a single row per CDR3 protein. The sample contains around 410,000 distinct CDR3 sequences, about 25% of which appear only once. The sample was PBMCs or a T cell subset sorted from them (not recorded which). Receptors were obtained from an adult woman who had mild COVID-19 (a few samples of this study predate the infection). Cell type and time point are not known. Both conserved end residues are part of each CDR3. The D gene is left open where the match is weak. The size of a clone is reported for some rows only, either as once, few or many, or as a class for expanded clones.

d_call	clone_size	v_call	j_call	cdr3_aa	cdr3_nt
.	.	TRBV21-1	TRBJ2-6	CASSKINLGPLRGANVLTF	TGTGCCAGCAGCAAAATTAACCTCGGTCCCCTGCGGGGGGCCAACGTCCTGACTTTC
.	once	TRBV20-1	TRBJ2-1	CSARVGVIYNEQFF	TGCAGTGCTAGGGTTGGGGTGATCTACAATGAGCAGTTCTTC
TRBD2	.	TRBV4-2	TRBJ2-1	CASSQGSGRYNEQFF	TGTGCCAGCAGCCAAGGGAGCGGGAGATACAATGAGCAGTTCTTC
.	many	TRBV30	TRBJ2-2	CAWSSVLDTGELFF	TGTGCCTGGAGTTCTGTGTTGGACACCGGGGAGCTGTTTTTT
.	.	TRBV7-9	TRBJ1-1	CASSLVFATTTTEAFF	TGTGCCAGCAGCTTAGTTTTCGCGACGACAACGACTGAAGCTTTCTTT
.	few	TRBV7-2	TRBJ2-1	CASSLGLTGGEQFF	TGTGCCAGCAGCTTAGGACTAACCGGGGGCGAGCAGTTCTTC
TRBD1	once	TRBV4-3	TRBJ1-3	CASSQDRGRRNTIYF	TGCGCCAGCAGCCAAGATAGGGGGCGGAGGAACACCATATATTTT
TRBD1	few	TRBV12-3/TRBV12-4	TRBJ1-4	CASSPGGLNEKLFF	TGTGCCAGCAGCCCAGGGGGTCTTAATGAAAAACTGTTTTTT
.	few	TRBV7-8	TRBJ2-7	CASSSRSPYEQYF	TGTGCCAGCAGCTCCCGGTCCCCCTACGAGCAGTACTTC
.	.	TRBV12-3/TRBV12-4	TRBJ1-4	CASSPEGFSEKLFF	TGTGCCAGTAGTCCTGAGGGTTTTTCTGAAAAACTGTTTTTT
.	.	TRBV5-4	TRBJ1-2	CASSDSYGYTF	TGTGCCAGCAGTGACTCCTATGGCTACACCTTC
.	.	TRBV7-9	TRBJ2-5	CASSYDPRGATGETQYF	TGTGCCAGCAGTTATGATCCCAGGGGGGCCACGGGAGAGACCCAGTACTTC
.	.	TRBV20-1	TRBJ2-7	CSAKGAWAYEQYF	TGCAGTGCTAAAGGGGCGTGGGCCTACGAGCAGTACTTC
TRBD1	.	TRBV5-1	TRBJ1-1	CATRTGKENTEAFF	TGCGCCACCCGGACAGGCAAGGAGAACACTGAAGCTTTCTTT
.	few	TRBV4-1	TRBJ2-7	CASSHQTDSGMVYF	TGCGCCAGCAGCCACCAGACAGACTCGGGCATGGTGTACTTC
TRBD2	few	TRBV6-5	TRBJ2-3	CASSYSAAGDQTQYF	TGTGCCAGCAGTTACTCCGCGGCGGGAGATCAAACGCAGTATTTT
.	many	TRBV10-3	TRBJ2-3	CAIRPQGTDTQYF	TGTGCCATCAGGCCGCAGGGCACAGATACGCAGTATTTT
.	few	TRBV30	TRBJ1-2	CAWTTPGGYYGYTF	TGTGCCTGGACAACCCCTGGGGGTTACTATGGCTACACCTTC
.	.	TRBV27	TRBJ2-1	CASSKVGPYNEQFF	TGTGCCAGCAGTAAGGTGGGGCCTTACAATGAGCAGTTCTTC
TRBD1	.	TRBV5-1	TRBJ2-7	CASSPSGDRGDEQYF	TGCGCCAGCAGCCCCTCAGGGGACAGGGGCGACGAGCAGTACTTC
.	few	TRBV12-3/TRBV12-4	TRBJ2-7	CASSRTWDRRSYEQYF	TGTGCCAGCAGTCGGACTTGGGACCGACGCTCCTACGAGCAGTACTTC
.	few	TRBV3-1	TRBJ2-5	CASSQEGPRGETQYF	TGTGCCAGCAGCCAAGAAGGGCCAAGAGGAGAGACCCAGTACTTC
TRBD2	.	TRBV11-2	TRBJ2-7	CASSPGLARAEQYF	TGTGCCAGCAGCCCTGGACTAGCGAGGGCCGAGCAGTACTTC
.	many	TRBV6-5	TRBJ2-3	CASSRRWGEASTDTQYF	TGTGCCAGCAGTCGCAGGTGGGGGGAGGCAAGCACAGATACGCAGTATTTT
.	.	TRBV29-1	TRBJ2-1	CSVRTPGNEQFF	TGCAGCGTCCGGACTCCTGGAAATGAGCAGTTCTTC
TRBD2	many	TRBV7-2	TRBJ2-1	CASSSPTAGTSGGYNEQFF	TGTGCCAGCAGCTCCCCTACCGCCGGGACTAGCGGGGGTTACAATGAGCAGTTCTTC
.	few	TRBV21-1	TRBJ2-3	CASSKEWIAGSTDTQYF	TGTGCCAGCAGCAAAGAGTGGATAGCGGGGTCCACAGATACGCAGTATTTT
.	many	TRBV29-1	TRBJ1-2	CSVGHRSSGYTF	TGCAGCGTTGGGCACAGGTCTAGTGGCTACACCTTC
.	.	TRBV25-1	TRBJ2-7	CASRDSRVYEQYF	TGTGCCAGCAGGGACAGCCGAGTCTACGAGCAGTACTTC
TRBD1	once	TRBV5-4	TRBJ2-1	CASSLGDVDRVGNEQFF	TGTGCCAGCAGCTTGGGAGACGTGGACAGGGTGGGCAATGAGCAGTTCTTC
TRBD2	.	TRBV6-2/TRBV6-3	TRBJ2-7	CASSKGLQTYEQYF	TGTGCCAGCAGTAAGGGACTACAAACCTACGAGCAGTACTTC
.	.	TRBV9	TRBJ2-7	CASSPDSKYEQYF	TGTGCCAGCAGTCCGGACAGTAAGTACGAGCAGTACTTC
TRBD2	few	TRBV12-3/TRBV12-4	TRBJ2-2	CASSLRTSGTGELFF	TGTGCCAGCAGTTTGAGAACTAGCGGAACCGGGGAGCTGTTTTTT
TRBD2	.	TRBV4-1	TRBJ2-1	CASSQVLGTSGDEQFF	TGCGCCAGCAGCCAGGTCCTTGGGACTAGCGGGGATGAGCAGTTCTTC
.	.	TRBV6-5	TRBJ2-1	CASSYWSGYNEQFF	TGTGCCAGCAGTTACTGGAGCGGCTACAATGAGCAGTTCTTC
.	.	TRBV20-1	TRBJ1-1	CSARGLGGTEAFF	TGCAGTGCTAGGGGGTTGGGGGGCACTGAAGCTTTCTTT
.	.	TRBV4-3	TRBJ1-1	CASSQGGASNTEAFF	TGCGCCAGCAGCCAAGGAGGGGCGTCGAACACTGAAGCTTTCTTT
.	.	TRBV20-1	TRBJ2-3	CSATDGATSTDTQYF	TGCAGTGCTACGGACGGGGCCACTAGCACAGATACGCAGTATTTT
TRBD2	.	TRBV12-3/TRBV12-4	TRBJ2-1	CASSFPPTSGRTNEQFF	TGTGCCAGCAGTTTTCCCCCGACTAGCGGGAGAACAAATGAGCAGTTCTTC
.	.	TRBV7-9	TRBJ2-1	CASSKPLDNEQFF	TGTGCCAGCAGCAAGCCCCTGGACAATGAGCAGTTCTTC
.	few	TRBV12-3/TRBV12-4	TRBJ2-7	CASSLGVSFYEQYF	TGTGCCAGCAGTTTAGGGGTCAGCTTCTACGAGCAGTACTTC
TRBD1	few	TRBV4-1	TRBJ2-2	CASSQDRVRGGPGELFF	TGCGCCAGCAGCCAGGACAGGGTACGGGGAGGACCCGGGGAGCTGTTTTTT
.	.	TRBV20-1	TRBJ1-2	CSARRGRETYGYTF	TGCAGTGCTAGAAGGGGACGGGAAACCTATGGCTACACCTTC
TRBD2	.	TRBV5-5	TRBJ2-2	CASSKTSGGDTGELFF	TGTGCCAGCAGCAAGACTAGCGGGGGGGACACCGGGGAGCTGTTTTTT
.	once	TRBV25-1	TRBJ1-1	CATQGVTEAFF	TGTGCCACCCAAGGAGTCACTGAAGCTTTCTTT
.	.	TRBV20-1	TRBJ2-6	CSARDRIDPGANVLTF	TGCAGTGCTAGAGATCGCATCGACCCTGGGGCCAACGTCCTGACTTTC
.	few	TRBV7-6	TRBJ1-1	CASTLLSTGNTEAFF	TGTGCCAGCACGCTACTTAGTACAGGGAACACTGAAGCTTTCTTT
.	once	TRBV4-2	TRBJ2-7	CASSPEAPGAFYEQYF	TGTGCCAGCAGCCCGGAGGCTCCGGGGGCATTCTACGAGCAGTACTTC
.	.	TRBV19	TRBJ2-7	CASSIQGRREQYF	TGTGCCAGTAGTATTCAGGGTCGAAGGGAGCAGTACTTC
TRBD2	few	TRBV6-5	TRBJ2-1	CACSGAYNEQFF	TGTGCGTGCAGCGGGGCGTACAATGAGCAGTTCTTC
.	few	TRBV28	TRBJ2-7	CASSLLGSLYEQYF	TGTGCCAGCAGTTTGCTTGGCAGTTTATACGAGCAGTACTTC
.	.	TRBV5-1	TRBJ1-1	CASSLAYARGMNTEAFF	TGCGCCAGCAGCTTGGCCTATGCGAGGGGAATGAACACTGAAGCTTTCTTT